This is a list of T cell receptor beta chains from one sample in a study of T cells after yellow fever vaccination. One entry per CDR3 protein, called by TCRdb with MiXCR from the 5' RACE reads. Among 140,000 to 150,000 distinct CDR3 sequences listed, 6.6% were seen once. Sample: CD4+ T cells sorted from PBMCs, taken 10 days after the yellow fever booster vaccination. The receptor set was obtained from a man aged 25-45 years who received the YFV17D yellow fever vaccine. Both conserved end residues are part of each CDR3. The D gene is left open where the match is weak. Clone size is stated in some rows and not others, as once, few, many or a class when expanded.

V gene,J gene,D gene,clone size,CDR3 protein,CDR3 DNA
TRBV30,TRBJ2-7,NA,many,CAWNSGTPGPEQYF,TGTGCCTGGAATTCCGGGACCCCGGGGCCCGAGCAGTACTTC
TRBV5-4,TRBJ1-1,TRBD1,few,CASSLEGGAEAFF,TGTGCCAGCAGCTTGGAAGGGGGCGCCGAAGCTTTCTTT
TRBV5-1,TRBJ2-3,NA,many,CASSPLSGADTQYF,TGCGCCAGCAGCCCACTTAGCGGAGCAGATACGCAGTATTTT
TRBV7-6,TRBJ2-3,NA,many,CASSYSGGGDTQYF,TGTGCCAGCAGCTATAGCGGCGGAGGAGATACGCAGTATTTT
TRBV28,TRBJ1-5,NA,NA,CASSLWALRKGTYQPQHF,TGTGCCAGCAGTTTATGGGCCCTCCGGAAGGGAACTTATCAGCCCCAGCATTTT
TRBV7-2,TRBJ1-5,NA,few,CASSLTGPNQPQHF,TGTGCCAGCAGCTTAACAGGGCCCAATCAGCCCCAGCATTTT
TRBV20-1,TRBJ2-1,TRBD2,many,CSARDPTIPPSSGRPWNEQFF,TGCAGTGCTAGAGATCCCACCATCCCCCCCTCTAGCGGGAGGCCTTGGAATGAGCAGTTCTTC
TRBV27,TRBJ2-1,NA,many,CASKSFNEQFF,TGTGCCAGCAAAAGTTTCAATGAGCAGTTCTTC
TRBV30,TRBJ2-7,TRBD2,few,CAWTPASGSGEQYF,TGTGCCTGGACCCCGGCTAGCGGGAGTGGGGAGCAGTACTTC
TRBV20-1,TRBJ2-1,TRBD2,many,CSARRAAGGDEQFF,TGCAGTGCTAGGCGCGCCGCGGGAGGAGATGAGCAGTTCTTC
TRBV29-1,TRBJ2-5,TRBD2,many,CSVAPRGTSGGGGETQYF,TGCAGCGTGGCACCCAGGGGGACTAGCGGGGGAGGTGGAGAGACCCAGTACTTC
TRBV5-1,TRBJ1-1,NA,few,CASSLNLGQAFF,TGCGCCAGCAGCTTGAACCTGGGTCAAGCTTTCTTT
TRBV3-1,TRBJ2-1,NA,many,CASSPPGLEQFF,TGTGCCAGCAGCCCCCCAGGGCTTGAGCAGTTCTTC
TRBV18,TRBJ2-3,TRBD2,NA,CASSPRRAGDTDTQYF,TGTGCCAGCTCACCCCGGCGAGCGGGAGACACAGATACGCAGTATTTT
TRBV5-6,TRBJ1-1,NA,once,CASSLKGQNFEAFF,TGTGCCAGCAGCTTGAAGGGACAAAACTTTGAAGCTTTCTTT
TRBV24-1,TRBJ2-2,NA,few,CATSGGANTGELFF,TGTGCCACCAGTGGGGGGGCGAACACCGGGGAGCTGTTTTTT
TRBV18,TRBJ2-1,TRBD1,many,CASSPGPGQGAYNEQFF,TGTGCCAGCTCACCAGGGCCCGGCCAGGGGGCCTACAATGAGCAGTTCTTC
TRBV7-9,TRBJ2-3,NA,many,CASSPRAGTGGDTQYF,TGTGCCAGCAGCCCCCGGGCCGGTACTGGCGGGGATACGCAGTATTTT
TRBV29-1,TRBJ2-7,TRBD1,few,CSDGTGGIAESYEQYF,TGCAGCGACGGGACAGGGGGGATTGCGGAGAGCTACGAGCAGTACTTC
TRBV20-1,TRBJ2-3,TRBD2,many,CSARGSGGTDTQYF,TGCAGTGCTAGAGGTAGCGGGGGCACAGATACGCAGTATTTT
TRBV5-1,TRBJ2-7,NA,many,CASSLREEGSPYEQYF,TGCGCCAGCAGCTTGAGAGAAGAAGGAAGCCCCTACGAGCAGTACTTC
TRBV29-1,TRBJ1-3,NA,many,CSVARRNSGNTIYF,TGCAGCGTTGCGAGGCGTAACTCTGGAAACACCATATATTTT
TRBV7-2,TRBJ2-2,NA,many,CASSLNGGAGTGELFF,TGTGCCAGCAGCTTAAACGGGGGCGCGGGCACCGGGGAGCTGTTTTTT
TRBV10-3,TRBJ2-2,NA,many,CAIRPRELGTGELFF,TGTGCCATCAGACCAAGGGAGTTAGGCACCGGGGAGCTGTTTTTT
TRBV3-1,TRBJ1-2,NA,many,CASSQLGNGYTF,TGTGCCAGCAGCCAACTGGGAAATGGCTACACCTTC
TRBV29-1,TRBJ2-3,TRBD2,many,CSVDWREGADTQYF,TGCAGCGTTGATTGGCGGGAGGGGGCAGATACGCAGTATTTT
TRBV20-1,TRBJ2-1,NA,few,CSARIGGSYNEQFF,TGCAGTGCTAGAATAGGGGGGTCCTACAATGAGCAGTTCTTC
TRBV5-4,TRBJ2-2,NA,many,CASSLPGADTGELFF,TGTGCCAGCAGCTTGCCAGGGGCGGACACCGGGGAGCTGTTTTTT
TRBV4-3,TRBJ1-4,NA,many,CASSQGGRGEKLFF,TGCGCCAGCAGCCAAGGGGGGCGCGGTGAAAAACTGTTTTTT
TRBV3-1,TRBJ2-5,TRBD2,many,CASSQEGLAAIQETQYF,TGTGCCAGCAGCCAAGAAGGACTAGCGGCTATACAAGAGACCCAGTACTTC
TRBV7-3,TRBJ2-3,NA,many,CASSSRGSTDTQYF,TGTGCCAGCAGCTCGCGGGGTAGCACAGATACGCAGTATTTT
TRBV5-8,TRBJ2-1,NA,many,CASSLEGEGYNEQFF,TGTGCCAGCAGCTTGGAGGGAGAGGGCTACAATGAGCAGTTCTTC
TRBV20-1,TRBJ1-6,NA,NA,CSARAGSINSPLHF,TGCAGTGCTAGAGCCGGGAGCATCAATTCACCCCTCCACTTT
TRBV12-3/TRBV12-4,TRBJ2-7,NA,few,CASRRSVDEQYF,TGTGCCAGTCGAAGGTCGGTGGACGAGCAGTACTTC
TRBV24-1,TRBJ2-1,NA,many,CATSPVKGAGVNEQFF,TGTGCCACCAGTCCCGTGAAGGGGGCGGGAGTCAATGAGCAGTTCTTC